This entry concerns a single TCR beta chain. The CDR3 spans 15 residues. The junction had 9 bases not matched to a gene; V was cut back by 3 bases and J by 9 bases. Germline values: CDR1 SEHNR, CDR2 FQNEAQ (reference sequence). This record belongs to a study of blood T cell repertoires in COVID-19. Sequenced by immunoSEQ multiplex PCR; TCRdb stores in-frame clones only, minus some. Of roughly 230,000 clones in the sample, roughly 89% were seen once. Sequenced sample: peripheral blood. The rearrangement uses TRBV7-9 and TRBJ2-1, with 9 bases matching TRBD1. The sequence was collected from a middle-aged woman who had recovered from COVID-19. CDR3 coding DNA: TGTGCCAGCAGCTTGGGGGACAGGGCCATCAGTGAGCAGTTCTTC. Translated: CASSLGDRAISEQFF.